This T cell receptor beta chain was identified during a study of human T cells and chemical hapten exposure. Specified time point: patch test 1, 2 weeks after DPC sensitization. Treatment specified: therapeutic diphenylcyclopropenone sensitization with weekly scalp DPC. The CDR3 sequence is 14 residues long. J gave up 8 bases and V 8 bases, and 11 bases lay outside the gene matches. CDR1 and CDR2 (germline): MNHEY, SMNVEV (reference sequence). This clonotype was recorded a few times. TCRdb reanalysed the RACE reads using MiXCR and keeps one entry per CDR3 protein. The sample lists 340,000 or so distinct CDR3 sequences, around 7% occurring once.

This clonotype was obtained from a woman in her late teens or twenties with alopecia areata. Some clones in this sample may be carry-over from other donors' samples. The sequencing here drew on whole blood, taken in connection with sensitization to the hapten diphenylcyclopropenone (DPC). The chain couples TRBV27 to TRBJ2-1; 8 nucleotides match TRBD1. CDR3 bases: TGTGCCAGCTACGGGACAGGCAACCAGGATGAGCAGTTCTTC. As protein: CASYGTGNQDEQFF.